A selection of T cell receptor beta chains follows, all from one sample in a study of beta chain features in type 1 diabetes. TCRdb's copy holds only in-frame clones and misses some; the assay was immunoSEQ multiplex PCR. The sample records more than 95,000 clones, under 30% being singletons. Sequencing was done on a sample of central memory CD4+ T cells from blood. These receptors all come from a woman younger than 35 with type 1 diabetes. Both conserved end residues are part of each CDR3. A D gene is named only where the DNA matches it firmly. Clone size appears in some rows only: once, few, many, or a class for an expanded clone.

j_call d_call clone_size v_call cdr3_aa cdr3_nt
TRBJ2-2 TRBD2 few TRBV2 CASRGGGRATGELFF TGTGCCAGCAGGGGGGGCGGGAGGGCTACCGGGGAGCTGTTTTTT
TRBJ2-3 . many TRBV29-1 CSVSGSTDTQYF TGCAGCGTTAGCGGGAGCACAGATACGCAGTATTTT
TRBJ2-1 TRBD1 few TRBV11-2 CASSSTSGQGSEQFF TGTGCCAGCAGCTCCACCTCGGGACAGGGTAGCGAGCAGTTCTTC
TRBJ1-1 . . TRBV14 CASSRLADNTEAFF TGTGCCAGCAGCCGCCTAGCAGATAACACTGAAGCTTTCTTT
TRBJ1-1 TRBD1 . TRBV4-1 CASSQPLPSWVQGGRATEAFF TGCGCCAGCAGCCAACCACTCCCCTCCTGGGTACAGGGGGGTAGGGCCACTGAAGCTTTCTTT
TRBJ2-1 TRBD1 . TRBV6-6 CASTGEWTGANEQFF TGTGCCAGCACTGGCGAGTGGACAGGGGCCAATGAGCAGTTCTTC
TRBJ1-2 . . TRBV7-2 CASSLERVNGYTF TGTGCCAGCAGCTTAGAAAGAGTCAATGGCTACACCTTC
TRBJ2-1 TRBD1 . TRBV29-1 CSVTGQGTLSSYNEQFF TGCAGCGTTACAGGACAGGGTACTTTGAGCTCCTACAATGAGCAGTTCTTC
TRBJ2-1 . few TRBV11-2 CASSLVAYNEQFF TGTGCCAGCAGCTTAGTGGCTTACAATGAGCAGTTCTTC
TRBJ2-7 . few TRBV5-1 CASSLAPGLSYEQYF TGCGCCAGCAGCTTGGCTCCCGGACTATCCTACGAGCAGTACTTC
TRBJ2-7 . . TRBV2 CASSRTKGVPAYEQYF TGTGCCAGCAGTCGAACCAAAGGGGTTCCAGCCTACGAGCAGTACTTC
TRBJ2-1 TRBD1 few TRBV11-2 CASSLGGQNRKFF TGTGCCAGCAGCTTAGGGGGACAGAATCGTAAGTTCTTC
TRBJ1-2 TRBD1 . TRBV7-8 CASSLVGTANYGYTF TGTGCCAGCAGCTTAGTGGGGACAGCTAACTATGGCTACACCTTC
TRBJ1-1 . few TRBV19 CASSILGAQGLEAFF TGTGCCAGTAGTATTCTGGGGGCCCAAGGACTTGAAGCTTTCTTT
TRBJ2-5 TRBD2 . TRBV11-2 CASSQREGRGGETQYF TGTGCCAGCAGCCAACGGGAGGGGAGGGGAGGAGAGACCCAGTACTTC
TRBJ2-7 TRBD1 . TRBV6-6 CASSSPGGKQYF TGTGCCAGCAGTTCCCCAGGGGGCAAGCAGTACTTC
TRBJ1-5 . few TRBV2 CASSDGQAYQPQHF TGTGCCAGCAGTGATGGGCAGGCCTATCAGCCCCAGCATTTT
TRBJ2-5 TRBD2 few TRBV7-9 CASSSSGVGETQYF TGTGCCAGCAGCTCGAGCGGGGTGGGGGAGACCCAGTACTTC
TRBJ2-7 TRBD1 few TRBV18 CASSPPGTGVYEQYF TGTGCCAGCTCACCTCCCGGGACAGGGGTGTACGAGCAGTACTTC
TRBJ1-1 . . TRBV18 CASSDGQRMNTEAFF TGTGCCAGCTCAGACGGACAGCGCATGAACACTGAAGCTTTCTTT
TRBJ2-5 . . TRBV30 CAWSTGETQYF TGTGCCTGGAGTACAGGGGAGACCCAGTACTTC
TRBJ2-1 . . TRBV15 CATSRDQGGSAYNEQFF TGTGCCACCAGCAGAGATCAGGGGGGTTCGGCCTACAATGAGCAGTTCTTC
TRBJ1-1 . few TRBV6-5 CASRRTQNTEAFF TGTGCCAGCAGGCGGACACAAAACACTGAAGCTTTCTTT
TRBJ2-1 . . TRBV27 CASSAPGQGYNEQFF TGTGCCAGCAGTGCTCCGGGACAAGGCTACAATGAGCAGTTCTTC
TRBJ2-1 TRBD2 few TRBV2 CASSVAGGQFF TGTGCCAGCAGCGTAGCGGGAGGGCAGTTCTTC
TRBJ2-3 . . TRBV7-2 CASSRGGEDTQYF TGTGCCAGCAGCCGAGGGGGGGAGGATACGCAGTATTTT
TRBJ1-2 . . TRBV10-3 CAIGRANYGYTF TGTGCCATCGGGAGAGCGAACTATGGCTACACCTTC
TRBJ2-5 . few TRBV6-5 CASSYSPAQTQYF TGTGCCAGCAGTTACTCTCCCGCGCAGACCCAGTACTTC
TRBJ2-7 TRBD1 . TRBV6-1 CASSERGLEQYF TGTGCCAGCAGTGAAAGGGGGCTCGAGCAGTACTTC